This is a list of T cell receptor beta chains from one sample in a study of spatial heterogeneity in lung cancer. TCRdb re-analysed the 5' RACE reads in MiXCR, keeping a single row per CDR3 protein. This sample has approximately 40,000 distinct CDR3 sequences, with approximately 15% found just once. Sequencing used PBMCs, obtained at surgery. The receptors here all came from a male donor with early-stage non-small cell lung cancer. The CDR3 runs from the conserved cysteine through the conserved F or W. D genes are given only for firm matches. The size of a clone is reported for some rows only, either as once, few or many, or as a class for expanded clones.

v_call	d_call	clone_size	j_call	cdr3_nt	cdr3_aa
TRBV7-3	.	.	TRBJ2-3	TGTGCCAGCAGCTTAAGGCAGGGGCGCACAGATACGCAGTATTTT	CASSLRQGRTDTQYF
TRBV10-1	.	.	TRBJ1-2	TGCGCCAGCAGTGAGTCTGATCGGCTCGGTGGCTACACCTTC	CASSESDRLGGYTF
TRBV18	.	many	TRBJ1-3	TGTGCCAGCTCACCTAGGACCTTGGACAGACCAATCTCTGGAAACACCATATATTTT	CASSPRTLDRPISGNTIYF
TRBV5-5	.	many	TRBJ1-3	TGTGCCAGCAGCTGGGACATCTCTGGAAACACCATATATTTT	CASSWDISGNTIYF
TRBV29-1	TRBD1	few	TRBJ1-1	TGCAGCCCCGAGGACAGGGCCACTGAAGCTTTCTTT	CSPEDRATEAFF
TRBV4-3	.	.	TRBJ2-7	TGCGCCAGCAGCCAAGTCCCAGGGAGCGACGAGCAGTACTTC	CASSQVPGSDEQYF
TRBV7-9	.	.	TRBJ1-5	TGTGCCAGCAGCTTAGAAGTACAGCCCCAGCATTTT	CASSLEVQPQHF
TRBV11-1	.	few	TRBJ1-1	TGTGCCAGCAGCTTTGTAGGGCTAATGGACACTGAAGCTTTCTTT	CASSFVGLMDTEAFF
TRBV28	TRBD2	many	TRBJ2-3	TGTGCCAGCAGTAACGGACTAGCGGGAGGAACAGATACGCAGTATTTT	CASSNGLAGGTDTQYF
TRBV4-1	.	many	TRBJ1-5	TGCGCCAGCAGCCAAGAGGGCGGGGCGAAGCCCCAGCATTTT	CASSQEGGAKPQHF
TRBV10-1	TRBD1	.	TRBJ2-1	TGCGCCAGCAGTGGTGGGACAGGGCGGTGGGATGAGCAGTTCTTC	CASSGGTGRWDEQFF
TRBV20-1	.	.	TRBJ1-4	TGCACAGGGTCGGATAATGAAAAACTGTTTTTT	CTGSDNEKLFF
TRBV6-2/TRBV6-3	.	medium-sized	TRBJ2-7	TGTGCCAGCAGTTACCATGGAGGGTCCTACGAGCAGTACTTC	CASSYHGGSYEQYF
TRBV7-9	.	.	TRBJ2-1	TGTGCCGGCCATGGGGGGAGCTCCTACAATGAGCAGTTCTTC	CAGHGGSSYNEQFF
TRBV7-8	.	few	TRBJ1-2	TGTGCCAGCAGCCCGGCGAGGGGAGGCTATGGCTACACCTTC	CASSPARGGYGYTF
TRBV9	.	many	TRBJ2-2	TGTGCCAGCAGCGATGGACCAACCGGGGAGCTGTTTTTT	CASSDGPTGELFF
TRBV11-1	.	many	TRBJ2-5	TGTGCCAGCAGCTTAGTACAGGGAAGCGAGACCCAGTACTTC	CASSLVQGSETQYF
TRBV5-1	TRBD1	.	TRBJ2-5	TGCGCCAGCAGCGAGGGACAGGGAGGGGAGACCCAGTACTTC	CASSEGQGGETQYF
TRBV6-5	.	many	TRBJ2-5	TGTGCCAGCAGTTTCCAGGGGCAAGAGACCCAGTACTTC	CASSFQGQETQYF
TRBV5-1	.	.	TRBJ2-2	TGCGCCAGCAGCGCGAAGGTCGACACCGGGGAGCTGTTTTTT	CASSAKVDTGELFF
TRBV7-2	.	many	TRBJ2-3	TGTGCCAGCAGCCCCGGGACCAACACAGATACGCAGTATTTT	CASSPGTNTDTQYF
TRBV30	.	.	TRBJ2-2	TGTGCCTGGCACTTAGGGCCCGGGGAGCTGTTTTTT	CAWHLGPGELFF
TRBV19	.	few	TRBJ1-1	TGTGCCAGTAGTATAGTTCCCTCGCGGTCGGGGGGATCCACTGAAGCTTTCTTT	CASSIVPSRSGGSTEAFF
TRBV2	TRBD2	few	TRBJ2-1	TGTGCCAGCAGTGAAGCGGTTTCTAGCGGGAGTGTACTCAATGAGCAGTTCTTC	CASSEAVSSGSVLNEQFF
TRBV2	TRBD1	few	TRBJ1-1	TGTGCCAGCACCGGACAGGTCACTGAAGCTTTCTTT	CASTGQVTEAFF
TRBV5-1	TRBD1	few	TRBJ1-1	TGCGCCAGCAGCTGGGGGGACAGGAACACTGAAGCTTTCTTT	CASSWGDRNTEAFF
TRBV2	TRBD1	few	TRBJ1-5	TGTGCCAGCAGTGGAGGACAGGGTAGGGCTTTGTTCGATCAGCCCCAGCATTTT	CASSGGQGRALFDQPQHF
TRBV7-2	.	.	TRBJ2-5	TGTGCCAGCAGCCAGAGGACAACTCAAGAGACCCAGTACTTC	CASSQRTTQETQYF
TRBV20-1	TRBD2	.	TRBJ2-5	TGCAGTGCGAAACTAGCGGGGCAAGAGACCCAGTACTTC	CSAKLAGQETQYF
TRBV3-1	TRBD1	.	TRBJ1-5	TGTGCCAGCAGCCAAGAAGGGGGCCATCAGCCCCAGCATTTT	CASSQEGGHQPQHF
TRBV27	TRBD2	many	TRBJ2-7	TGTGCCAGCAGCTTGCGCGGGAGCGAGCAGTACTTC	CASSLRGSEQYF
TRBV27	.	.	TRBJ1-3	TGTGCCAGCAGTTCAGGGCTCTCTGGAAACACCATATATTTT	CASSSGLSGNTIYF
TRBV6-1	TRBD2	.	TRBJ2-2	TGTGCCAGCCAGAAGCGGGAGTTTAACGGGGAGCTGTTTTTT	CASQKREFNGELFF
TRBV25-1	.	few	TRBJ2-3	TGTGCCAGCAGTGATCCCGGTAGAGATACGCAGTATTTT	CASSDPGRDTQYF
TRBV6-6	.	many	TRBJ2-7	TGTGCCAGCAGGGACGTTACCTACGAGCAGTACTTC	CASRDVTYEQYF
TRBV29-1	.	few	TRBJ2-7	TGCAGCGTTGAAGCGGGCGGCGAGCAGTACTTC	CSVEAGGEQYF
TRBV6-6	.	few	TRBJ2-7	TGTGCCAGCAGTTACGCCAGGGACGAGCAGTACTTC	CASSYARDEQYF
TRBV29-1	TRBD2	.	TRBJ2-7	TGCAGCGTTGTTAGCGGGAGTGCCGAGCAGTACTTC	CSVVSGSAEQYF
TRBV7-2	TRBD1	few	TRBJ1-1	TGTGCCAGCAGCGCCGACAGGGGCGTCAGTGGAGCTTTCTTT	CASSADRGVSGAFF
TRBV5-1	TRBD1	.	TRBJ1-3	TGCGCCAGCAGCTTCCGAACAGGGGGCTCAGAAGGAAACACCATATATTTT	CASSFRTGGSEGNTIYF
TRBV5-1	.	few	TRBJ1-4	TGCGCCAGCAGCCTGACAGGTGATCCAGATAATGAAAAACTGTTTTTT	CASSLTGDPDNEKLFF
TRBV24-1	TRBD1	many	TRBJ2-5	TGTGCCACCAGTGATTTCAGGGGGCTTCAAGAGACCCAGTACTTC	CATSDFRGLQETQYF
TRBV28	.	many	TRBJ2-4	TGTGCCAGCTGGGGAGAGGGATCGAACATTCAGTACTTC	CASWGEGSNIQYF
TRBV2	.	many	TRBJ2-1	TGTGCCAGCAGATCCAGGGGCAACTACAATGAGCAGTTCTTC	CASRSRGNYNEQFF
TRBV2	TRBD2	few	TRBJ2-5	TGTGCCAGCGTGGTAGCGGGGGTACAAGAGACCCAGTACTTC	CASVVAGVQETQYF